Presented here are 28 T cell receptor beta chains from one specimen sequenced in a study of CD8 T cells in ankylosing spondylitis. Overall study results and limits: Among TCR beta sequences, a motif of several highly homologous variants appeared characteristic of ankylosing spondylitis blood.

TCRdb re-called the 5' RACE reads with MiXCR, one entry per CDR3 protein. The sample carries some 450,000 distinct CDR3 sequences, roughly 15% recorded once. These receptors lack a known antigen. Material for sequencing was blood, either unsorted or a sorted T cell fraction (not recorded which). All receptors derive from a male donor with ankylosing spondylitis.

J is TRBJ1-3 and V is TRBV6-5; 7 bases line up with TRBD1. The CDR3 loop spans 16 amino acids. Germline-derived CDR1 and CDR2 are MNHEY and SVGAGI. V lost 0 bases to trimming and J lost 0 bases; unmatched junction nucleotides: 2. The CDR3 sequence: CASSYSDRNSGNTIYF. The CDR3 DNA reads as TGTGCCAGCAGTTACTCGGACAGGAACTCTGGAAACACCATATATTTT.

CDR3 residues: CSARVLNRGFPDTGELFF. The CDR3 DNA reads TGCAGTGCTAGAGTGTTGAACAGGGGGTTCCCGGACACCGGGGAGCTGTTTTTT. The genes are TRBV20-1 and TRBJ2-2; TRBD1 agrees at 8 bases. Looked up from germline, CDR1 is DFQATT and CDR2 is SNEGSKA (reference sequence). Trimming took 1 base from V and 3 from J; bases not matched to a gene: 13. The CDR3 totals 18 residues.

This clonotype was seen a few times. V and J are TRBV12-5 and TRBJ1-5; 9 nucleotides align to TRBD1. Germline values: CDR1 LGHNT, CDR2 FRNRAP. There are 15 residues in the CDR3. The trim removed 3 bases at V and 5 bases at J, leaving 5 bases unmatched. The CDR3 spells CASGFGDRVHQPQHF. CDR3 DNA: TGTGCTAGTGGTTTTGGGGACAGGGTGCATCAGCCCCAGCATTTT.

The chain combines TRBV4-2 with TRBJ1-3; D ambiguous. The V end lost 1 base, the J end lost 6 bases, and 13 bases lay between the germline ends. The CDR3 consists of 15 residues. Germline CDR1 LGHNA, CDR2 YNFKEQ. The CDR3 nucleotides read TGTGCCAGCAGCCAAGGGAGGGAGCTGGAAAACACCATATATTTT. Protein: CASSQGRELENTIYF.

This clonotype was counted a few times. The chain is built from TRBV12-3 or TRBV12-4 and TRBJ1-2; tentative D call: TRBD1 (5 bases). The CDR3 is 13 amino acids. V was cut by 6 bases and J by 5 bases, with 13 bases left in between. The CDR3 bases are TGTGCCAGCAGCCCGGGACCGAAATATGGCTACACCTTC. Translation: CASSPGPKYGYTF.

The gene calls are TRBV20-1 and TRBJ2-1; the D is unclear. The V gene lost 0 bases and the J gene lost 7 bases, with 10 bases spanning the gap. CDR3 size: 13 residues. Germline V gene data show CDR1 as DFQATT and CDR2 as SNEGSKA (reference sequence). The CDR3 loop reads CSARDFKRNEQFF. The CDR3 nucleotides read TGCAGTGCTAGAGATTTCAAGAGAAATGAGCAGTTCTTC.

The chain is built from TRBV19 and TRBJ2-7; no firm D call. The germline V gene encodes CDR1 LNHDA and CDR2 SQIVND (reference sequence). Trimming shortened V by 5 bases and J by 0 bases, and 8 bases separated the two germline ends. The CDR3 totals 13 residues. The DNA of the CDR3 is TGTGCCAGTAGTTCGACTGCCTCCTACGAGCAGTACTTC. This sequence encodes CASSSTASYEQYF.

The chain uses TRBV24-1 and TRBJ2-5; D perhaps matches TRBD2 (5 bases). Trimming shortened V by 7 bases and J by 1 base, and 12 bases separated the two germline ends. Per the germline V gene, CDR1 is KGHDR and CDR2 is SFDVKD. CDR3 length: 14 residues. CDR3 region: CATSSGVLQETQYF. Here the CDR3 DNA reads TGTGCCACCAGCTCCGGGGTGCTCCAAGAGACCCAGTACTTC.

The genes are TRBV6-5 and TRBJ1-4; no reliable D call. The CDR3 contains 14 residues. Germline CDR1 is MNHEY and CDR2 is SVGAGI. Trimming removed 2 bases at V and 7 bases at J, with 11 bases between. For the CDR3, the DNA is TGTGCCAGCAGTTACGAGGTCTGGGGTGAAAAACTGTTTTTT. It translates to CASSYEVWGEKLFF.

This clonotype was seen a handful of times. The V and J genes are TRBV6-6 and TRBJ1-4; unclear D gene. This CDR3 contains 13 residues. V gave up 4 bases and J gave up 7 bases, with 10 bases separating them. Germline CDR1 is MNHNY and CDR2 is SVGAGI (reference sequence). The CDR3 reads CASSSINSEKLFF. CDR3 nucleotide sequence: TGTGCCAGCAGTTCGATCAATTCTGAAAAACTGTTTTTT.

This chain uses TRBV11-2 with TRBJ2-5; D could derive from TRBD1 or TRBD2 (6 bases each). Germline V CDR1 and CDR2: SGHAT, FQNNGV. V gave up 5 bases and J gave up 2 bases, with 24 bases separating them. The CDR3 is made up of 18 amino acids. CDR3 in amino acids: CASSLNRVGGPDQETQYF. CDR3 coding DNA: TGTGCCAGCAGCCTGAACAGGGTTGGAGGGCCAGATCAAGAGACCCAGTACTTC. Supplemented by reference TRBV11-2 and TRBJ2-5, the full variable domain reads EAGVAQSPRYKIIEKRQSVAFWCNPISGHATLYWYQQILGQGPKLLIQFQNNGVVDDSQLPKDRFSAERLKGVDSTLKIQPAKLEDSAVYLCASSLNRVGGPDQETQYFGPGTRLLVL.

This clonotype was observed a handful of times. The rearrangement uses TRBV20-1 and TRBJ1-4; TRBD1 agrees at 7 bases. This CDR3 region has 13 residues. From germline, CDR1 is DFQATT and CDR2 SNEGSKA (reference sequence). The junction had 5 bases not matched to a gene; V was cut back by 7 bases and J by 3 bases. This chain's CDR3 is CSGQGGPNEKLFF. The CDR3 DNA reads TGCAGTGGCCAGGGGGGCCCTAATGAAAAACTGTTTTTT.

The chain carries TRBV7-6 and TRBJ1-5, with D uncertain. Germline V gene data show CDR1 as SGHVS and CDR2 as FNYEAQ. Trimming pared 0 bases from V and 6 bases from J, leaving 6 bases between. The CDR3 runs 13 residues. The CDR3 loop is CASSLAVGQPQHF. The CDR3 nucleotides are TGTGCCAGCAGCTTAGCAGTCGGTCAGCCCCAGCATTTT.

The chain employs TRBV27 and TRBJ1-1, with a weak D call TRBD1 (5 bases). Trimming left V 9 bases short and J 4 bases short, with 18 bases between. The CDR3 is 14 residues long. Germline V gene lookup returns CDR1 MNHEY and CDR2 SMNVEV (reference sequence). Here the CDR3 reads CASNTGGKATEAFF. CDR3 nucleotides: TGTGCCAGTAACACAGGAGGGAAGGCCACTGAAGCTTTCTTT.

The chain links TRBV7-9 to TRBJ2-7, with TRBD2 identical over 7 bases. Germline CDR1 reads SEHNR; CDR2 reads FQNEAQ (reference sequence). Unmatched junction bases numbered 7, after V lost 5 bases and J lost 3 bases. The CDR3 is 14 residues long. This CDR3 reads CASSRGGDYYEQYF. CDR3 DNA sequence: TGTGCCAGCAGCCGAGGAGGGGACTACTACGAGCAGTACTTC.

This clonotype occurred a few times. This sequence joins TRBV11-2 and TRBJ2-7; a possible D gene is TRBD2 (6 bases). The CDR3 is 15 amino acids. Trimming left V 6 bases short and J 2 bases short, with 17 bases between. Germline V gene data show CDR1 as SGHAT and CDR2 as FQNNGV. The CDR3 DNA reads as TGTGCCAGCAGGGAGGGACGGCAAACCCCCTACGAGCAGTACTTC. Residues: CASREGRQTPYEQYF.

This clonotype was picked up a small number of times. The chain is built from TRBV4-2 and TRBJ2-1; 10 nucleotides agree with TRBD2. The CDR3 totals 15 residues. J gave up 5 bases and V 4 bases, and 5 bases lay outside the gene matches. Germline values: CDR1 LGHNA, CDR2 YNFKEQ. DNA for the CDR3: TGTGCCAGCAGCCTAGCTAGCGGGAGTCACAATGAGCAGTTCTTC. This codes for CASSLASGSHNEQFF.

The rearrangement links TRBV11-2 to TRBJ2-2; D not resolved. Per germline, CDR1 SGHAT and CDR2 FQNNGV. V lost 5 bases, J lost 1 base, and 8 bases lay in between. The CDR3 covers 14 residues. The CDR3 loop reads CASSRDGNTGELFF. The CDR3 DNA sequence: TGTGCCAGCAGCCGTGACGGGAACACCGGGGAGCTGTTTTTT. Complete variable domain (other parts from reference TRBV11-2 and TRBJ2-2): EAGVAQSPRYKIIEKRQSVAFWCNPISGHATLYWYQQILGQGPKLLIQFQNNGVVDDSQLPKDRFSAERLKGVDSTLKIQPAKLEDSAVYLCASSRDGNTGELFFGEGSRLTVL.

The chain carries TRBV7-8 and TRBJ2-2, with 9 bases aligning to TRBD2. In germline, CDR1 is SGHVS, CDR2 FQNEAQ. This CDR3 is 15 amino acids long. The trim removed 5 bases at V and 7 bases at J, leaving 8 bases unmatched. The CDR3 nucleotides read TGTGCCAGCAGCCCGAGCGGGAGGAGGGACGGGGAGCTGTTTTTT. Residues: CASSPSGRRDGELFF.

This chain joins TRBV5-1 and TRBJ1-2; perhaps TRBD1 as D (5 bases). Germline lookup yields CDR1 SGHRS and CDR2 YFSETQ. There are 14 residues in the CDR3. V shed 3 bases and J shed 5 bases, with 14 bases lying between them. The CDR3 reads CASSSQGRSYGYTF. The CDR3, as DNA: TGCGCCAGCAGCTCCCAGGGCAGAAGTTATGGCTACACCTTC.

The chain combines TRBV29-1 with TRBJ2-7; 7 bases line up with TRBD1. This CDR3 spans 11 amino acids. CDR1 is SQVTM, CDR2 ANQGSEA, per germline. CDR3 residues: CGAQGSYEQYF. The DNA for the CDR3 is TGCGGCGCACAGGGGTCCTACGAGCAGTACTTC.

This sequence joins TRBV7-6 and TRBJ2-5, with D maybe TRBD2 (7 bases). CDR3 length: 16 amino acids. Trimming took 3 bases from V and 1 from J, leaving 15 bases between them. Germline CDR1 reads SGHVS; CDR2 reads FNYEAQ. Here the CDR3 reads CASSFPRGQIQETQYF. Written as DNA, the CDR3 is TGTGCCAGCAGCTTCCCGCGGGGGCAAATCCAAGAGACCCAGTACTTC.

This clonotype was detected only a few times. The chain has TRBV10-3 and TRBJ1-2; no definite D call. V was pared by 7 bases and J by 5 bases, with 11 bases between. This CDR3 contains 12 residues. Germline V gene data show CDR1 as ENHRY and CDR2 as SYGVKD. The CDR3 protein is CAIKPELYGYTF. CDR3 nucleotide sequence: TGTGCCATCAAGCCGGAACTTTATGGCTACACCTTC.

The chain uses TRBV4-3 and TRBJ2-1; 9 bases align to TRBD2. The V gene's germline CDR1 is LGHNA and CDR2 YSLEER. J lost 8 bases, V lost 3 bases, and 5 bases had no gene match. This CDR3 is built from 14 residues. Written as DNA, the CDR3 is TGCGCCAGCAGCCACTTTAGCGGGAGAGATGAGCAGTTCTTC. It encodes CASSHFSGRDEQFF.

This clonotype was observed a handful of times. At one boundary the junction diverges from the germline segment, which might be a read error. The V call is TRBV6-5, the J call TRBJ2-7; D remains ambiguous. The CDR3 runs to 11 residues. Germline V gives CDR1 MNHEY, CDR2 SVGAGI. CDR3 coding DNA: TGTGCCAGCAATACCAAGGGAAACTGGGCCTTC. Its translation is CASNTKGNWAF.

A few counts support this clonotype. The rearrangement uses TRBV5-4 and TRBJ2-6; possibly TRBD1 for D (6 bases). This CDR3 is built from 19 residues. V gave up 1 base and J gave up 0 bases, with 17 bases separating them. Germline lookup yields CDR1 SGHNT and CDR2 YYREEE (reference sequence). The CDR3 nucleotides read TGTGCCAGCAGCTTGAGGGGGACACGAATAAGCTCTGGGGCCAACGTCCTGACTTTC. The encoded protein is CASSLRGTRISSGANVLTF.

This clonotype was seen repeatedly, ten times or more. CDR3 DNA sequence: TGTGCCAGCAGTGACGACAGGGTTAGCAATCAGCCCCAGCATTTT. It codes for CASSDDRVSNQPQHF. V usage is TRBV12-3 or TRBV12-4 and J usage is TRBJ1-5; TRBD1 matches at 7 bases. The V gene end was trimmed by 5 bases and the J gene end by 0 bases; junction bases not matched to a gene: 4. The CDR3 has 15 residues.

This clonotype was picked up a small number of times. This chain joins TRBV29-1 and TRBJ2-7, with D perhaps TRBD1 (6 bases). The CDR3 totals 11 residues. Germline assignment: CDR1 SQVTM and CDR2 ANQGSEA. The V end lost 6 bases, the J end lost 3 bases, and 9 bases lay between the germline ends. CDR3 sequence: CSVRTDYEQYF. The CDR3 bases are TGCAGCGTCCGGACAGACTACGAGCAGTACTTC.